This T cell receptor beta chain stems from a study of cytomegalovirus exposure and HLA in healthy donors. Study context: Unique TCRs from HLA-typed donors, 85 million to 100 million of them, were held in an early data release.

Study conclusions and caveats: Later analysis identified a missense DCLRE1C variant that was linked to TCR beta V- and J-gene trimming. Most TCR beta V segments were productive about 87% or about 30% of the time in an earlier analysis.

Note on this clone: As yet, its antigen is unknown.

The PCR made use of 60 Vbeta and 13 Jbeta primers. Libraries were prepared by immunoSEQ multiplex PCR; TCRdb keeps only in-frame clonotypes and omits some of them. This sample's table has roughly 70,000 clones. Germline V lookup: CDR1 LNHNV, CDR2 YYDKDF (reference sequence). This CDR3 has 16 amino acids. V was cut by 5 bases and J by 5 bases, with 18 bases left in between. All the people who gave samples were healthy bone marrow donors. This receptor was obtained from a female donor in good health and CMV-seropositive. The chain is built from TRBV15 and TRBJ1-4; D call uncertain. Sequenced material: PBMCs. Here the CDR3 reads CATSEEIPGLNEKLFF. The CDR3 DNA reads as TGTGCCACCAGCGAAGAGATACCAGGTTTAAATGAAAAACTGTTTTTT.